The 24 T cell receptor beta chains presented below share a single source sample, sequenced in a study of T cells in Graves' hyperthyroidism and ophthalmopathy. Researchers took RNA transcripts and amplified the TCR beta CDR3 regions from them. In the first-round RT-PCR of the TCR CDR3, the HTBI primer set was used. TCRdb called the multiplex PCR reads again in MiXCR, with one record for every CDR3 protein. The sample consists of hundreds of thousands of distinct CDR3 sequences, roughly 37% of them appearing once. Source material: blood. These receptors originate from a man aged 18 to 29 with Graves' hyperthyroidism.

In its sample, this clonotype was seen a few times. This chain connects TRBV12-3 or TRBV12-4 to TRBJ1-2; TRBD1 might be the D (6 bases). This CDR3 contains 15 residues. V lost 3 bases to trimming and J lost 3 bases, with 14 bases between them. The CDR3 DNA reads TGTGCCAGCAGTTTTGGGGGGCGCGGATACTATGGCTACACCTTC. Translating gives CASSFGGRGYYGYTF.

This CDR3 reads CASASGSGYEQYF. DNA for the CDR3: TGTGCCAGCGCCTCAGGTTCCGGCTACGAGCAGTACTTC. The chain links TRBV14 to TRBJ2-7; D unresolved. CDR1 SGHDN and CDR2 FVKESK come from the germline V gene. CDR3 size: 13 residues. The V gene lost 8 bases and the J gene lost 3 bases, with 14 bases spanning the gap.

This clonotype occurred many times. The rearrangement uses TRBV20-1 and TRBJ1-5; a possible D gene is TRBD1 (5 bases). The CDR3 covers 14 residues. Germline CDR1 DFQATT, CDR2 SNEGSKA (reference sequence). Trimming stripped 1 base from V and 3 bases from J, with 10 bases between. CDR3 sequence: CSARGDRFNQPQHF. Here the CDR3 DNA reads TGCAGTGCTAGAGGGGACCGGTTCAATCAGCCCCAGCATTTT.

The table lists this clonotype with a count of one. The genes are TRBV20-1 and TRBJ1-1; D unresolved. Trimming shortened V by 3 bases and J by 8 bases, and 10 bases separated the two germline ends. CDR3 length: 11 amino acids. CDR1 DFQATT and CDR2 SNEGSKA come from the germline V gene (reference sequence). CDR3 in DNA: TGCAGTGCTAGGGAGGGCAGAGAAGCTTTCTTT. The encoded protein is CSAREGREAFF.

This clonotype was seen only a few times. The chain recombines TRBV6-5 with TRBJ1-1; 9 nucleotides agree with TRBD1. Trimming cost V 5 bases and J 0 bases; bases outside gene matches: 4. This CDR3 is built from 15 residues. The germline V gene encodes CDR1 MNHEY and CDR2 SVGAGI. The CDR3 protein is CASSATGGMNTEAFF. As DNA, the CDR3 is TGTGCCAGCAGTGCGACAGGGGGTATGAACACTGAAGCTTTCTTT.

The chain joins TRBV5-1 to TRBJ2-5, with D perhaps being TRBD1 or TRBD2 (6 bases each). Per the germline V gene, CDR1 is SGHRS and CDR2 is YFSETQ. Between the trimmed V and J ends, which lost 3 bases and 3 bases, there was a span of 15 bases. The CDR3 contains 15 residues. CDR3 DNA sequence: TGCGCCAGCAGCTGGGGTGCCGGGGGCAAAGAGACCCAGTACTTC. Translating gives CASSWGAGGKETQYF.

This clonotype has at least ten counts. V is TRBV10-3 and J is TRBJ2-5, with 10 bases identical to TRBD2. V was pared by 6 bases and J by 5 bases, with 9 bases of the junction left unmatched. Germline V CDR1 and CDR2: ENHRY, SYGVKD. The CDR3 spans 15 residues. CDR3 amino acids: CAIREGTSVYETQYF. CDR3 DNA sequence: TGTGCCATCAGGGAAGGGACTAGCGTTTACGAGACCCAGTACTTC.

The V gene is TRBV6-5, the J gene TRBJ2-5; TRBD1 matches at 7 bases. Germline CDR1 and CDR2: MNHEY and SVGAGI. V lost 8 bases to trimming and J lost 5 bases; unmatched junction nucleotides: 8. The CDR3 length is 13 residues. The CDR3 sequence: CASANRGEETQYF. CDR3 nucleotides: TGTGCCAGCGCGAACAGGGGAGAGGAGACCCAGTACTTC.

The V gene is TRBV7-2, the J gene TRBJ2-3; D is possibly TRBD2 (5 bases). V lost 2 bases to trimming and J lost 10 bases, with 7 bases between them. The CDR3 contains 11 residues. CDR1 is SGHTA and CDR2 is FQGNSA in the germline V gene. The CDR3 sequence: CASSLTGAQYF. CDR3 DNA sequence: TGTGCCAGCAGCTTAACCGGGGCGCAGTATTTT. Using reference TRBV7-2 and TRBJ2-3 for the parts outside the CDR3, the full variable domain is GAGVSQSPSNKVTEKGKDVELRCDPISGHTALYWYRQSLGQGLEFLIYFQGNSAPDKSGLPSDRFSAERTGGSVSTLTIQRTQQEDSAVYLCASSLTGAQYFGPGTRLTVL.

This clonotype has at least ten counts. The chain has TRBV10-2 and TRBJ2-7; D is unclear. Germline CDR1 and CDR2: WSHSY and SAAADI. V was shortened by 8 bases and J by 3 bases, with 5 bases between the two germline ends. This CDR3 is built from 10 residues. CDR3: CASPIYEQYF. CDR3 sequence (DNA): TGCGCCAGCCCCATCTACGAGCAGTACTTC.

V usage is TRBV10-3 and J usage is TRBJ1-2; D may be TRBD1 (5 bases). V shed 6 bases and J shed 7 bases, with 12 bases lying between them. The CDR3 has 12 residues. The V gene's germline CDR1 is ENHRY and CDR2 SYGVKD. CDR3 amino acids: CAIRPGDGGYTF. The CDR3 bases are TGTGCCATCAGGCCGGGGGATGGTGGCTACACCTTC.

The DNA of the CDR3 is TGTGCCAGCAAGAACAGGGGGAACACTGAAGCTTTCTTT. It is translated as CASKNRGNTEAFF. The genes are TRBV6-1 and TRBJ1-1, with 7 bases that match TRBD1. The CDR3 has 13 residues. J was trimmed by 1 base and V by 7 bases; bases with no gene match: 3. Germline CDR1 is MNHNS and CDR2 is SASEGT.

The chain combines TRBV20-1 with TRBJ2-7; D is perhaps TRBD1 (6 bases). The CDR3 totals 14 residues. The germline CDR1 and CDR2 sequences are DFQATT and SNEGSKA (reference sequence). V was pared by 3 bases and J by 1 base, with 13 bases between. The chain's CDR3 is CSARITGISYEQYF. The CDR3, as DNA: TGCAGTGCTAGGATTACAGGGATTTCCTACGAGCAGTACTTC.

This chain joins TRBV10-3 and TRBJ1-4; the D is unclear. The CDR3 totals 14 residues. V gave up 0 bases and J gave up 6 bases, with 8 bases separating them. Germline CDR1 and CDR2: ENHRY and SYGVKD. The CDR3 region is CAISESDAHEKLFF. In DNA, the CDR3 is TGTGCCATCAGTGAGTCGGACGCCCATGAAAAACTGTTTTTT.

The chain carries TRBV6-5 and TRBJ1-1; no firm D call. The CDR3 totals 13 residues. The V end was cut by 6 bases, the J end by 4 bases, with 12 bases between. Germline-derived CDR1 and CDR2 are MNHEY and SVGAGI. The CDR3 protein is CASSSGIGTEAFF. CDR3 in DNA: TGTGCCAGCAGCTCAGGAATAGGCACTGAAGCTTTCTTT.

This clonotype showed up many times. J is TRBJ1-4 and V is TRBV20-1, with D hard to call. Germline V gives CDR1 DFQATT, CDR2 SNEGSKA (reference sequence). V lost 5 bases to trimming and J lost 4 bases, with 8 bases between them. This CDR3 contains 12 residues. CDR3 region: CSAGFINEKLFF. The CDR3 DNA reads TGCAGTGCTGGTTTCATTAATGAAAAACTGTTTTTT.

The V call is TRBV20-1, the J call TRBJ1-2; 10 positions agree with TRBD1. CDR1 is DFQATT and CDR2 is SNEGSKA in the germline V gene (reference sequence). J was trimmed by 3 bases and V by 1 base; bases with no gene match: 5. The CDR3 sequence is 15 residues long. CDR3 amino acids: CSARAGTGVDYGYTF. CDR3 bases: TGCAGTGCTAGAGCCGGGACAGGGGTGGACTATGGCTACACCTTC.

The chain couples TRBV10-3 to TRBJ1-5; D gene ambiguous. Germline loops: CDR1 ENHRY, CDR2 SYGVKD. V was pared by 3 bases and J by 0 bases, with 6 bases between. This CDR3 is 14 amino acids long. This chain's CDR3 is CAISDFSSNQPQHF. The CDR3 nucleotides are TGTGCCATCAGTGACTTCTCTAGCAATCAGCCCCAGCATTTT.

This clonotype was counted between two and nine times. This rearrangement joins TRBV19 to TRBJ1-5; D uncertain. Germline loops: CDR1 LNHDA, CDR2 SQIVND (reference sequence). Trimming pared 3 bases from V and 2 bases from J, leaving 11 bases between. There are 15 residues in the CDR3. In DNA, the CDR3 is TGTGCCAGTAGTATGACCGGAGGAGGCAATCAGCCCCAGCATTTT. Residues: CASSMTGGGNQPQHF.

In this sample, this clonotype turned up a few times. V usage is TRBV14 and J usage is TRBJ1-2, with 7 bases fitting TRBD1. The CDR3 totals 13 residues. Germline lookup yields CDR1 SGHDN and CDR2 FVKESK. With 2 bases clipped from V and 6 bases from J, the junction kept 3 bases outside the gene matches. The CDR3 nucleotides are TGTGCCAGCAGCCAATTCAGGGGGGATGGCTACACCTTC. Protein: CASSQFRGDGYTF.

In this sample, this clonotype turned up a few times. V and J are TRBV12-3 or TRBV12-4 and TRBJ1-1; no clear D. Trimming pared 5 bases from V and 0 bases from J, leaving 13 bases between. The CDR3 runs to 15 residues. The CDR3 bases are TGTGCCAGCAGTATGGGTTTTGTAATGAACACTGAAGCTTTCTTT. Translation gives CASSMGFVMNTEAFF.

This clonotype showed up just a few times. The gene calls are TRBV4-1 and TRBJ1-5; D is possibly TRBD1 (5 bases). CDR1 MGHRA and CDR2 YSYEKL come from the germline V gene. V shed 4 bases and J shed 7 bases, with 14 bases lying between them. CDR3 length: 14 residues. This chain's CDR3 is CASSPWASGQPQHF. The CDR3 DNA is TGCGCCAGCAGCCCCTGGGCGTCAGGGCAGCCCCAGCATTTT.

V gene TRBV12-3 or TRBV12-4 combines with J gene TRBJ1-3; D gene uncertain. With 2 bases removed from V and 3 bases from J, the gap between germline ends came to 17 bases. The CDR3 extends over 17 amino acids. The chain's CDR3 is CASSLTFRNWRGNTIYF. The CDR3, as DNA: TGTGCCAGCAGTTTAACGTTCCGGAATTGGCGTGGAAACACCATATATTTT.

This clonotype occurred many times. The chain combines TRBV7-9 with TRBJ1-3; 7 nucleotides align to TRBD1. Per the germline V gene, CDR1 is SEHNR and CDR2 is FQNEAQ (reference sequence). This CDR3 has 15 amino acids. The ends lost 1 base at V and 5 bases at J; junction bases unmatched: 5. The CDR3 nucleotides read TGTGCCAGCAGCTTAGGACAGGGCGTGCGAAACACCATATATTTT. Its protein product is CASSLGQGVRNTIYF.